A single TCR beta chain is shown here with its context. This clone was counted a single time. Its antigen is currently not known. The sample holds no much larger clone one base away, and base qualities are not on file. The trial excluded patients who had a history of autoimmune disease or who were on systemic immunosuppression. Peripheral blood for TCR sequencing was drawn from every dose cohort at baseline, at cycle 4 day 1 and at cycle 7 day 1. The samples were taken from a phase I, first-in-human, multicenter, open-label dose-escalation trial of ivuxolimab. Adults with locally advanced or metastatic head and neck squamous cell, hepatocellular, melanoma or renal cell carcinoma were enrolled in the trial. Before TCR sequencing, CD4+ T cells and CD8+ T cells from peripheral blood were sorted into separate populations. The sample originates from a study of OX40 agonist ivuxolimab in advanced cancers. General notes on the study: Ivuxolimab was a fully human IgG2 agonistic monoclonal antibody targeting the costimulatory receptor OX40 (CD134). A male proportion of about 79% and a mean age of roughly 58 years, ranging from about 23 to 79, were recorded for the dose-escalation cohort. Intravenous ivuxolimab was administered to patients every 2 weeks at six dose levels: 0.01, 0.1, 0.3, 1.5, 3 and 10 mg/kg. Peripheral TCRbeta sequencing aimed to test whether ivuxolimab altered TCR sequence diversity and caused clonal T-cell expansion. The monotherapy dose-escalation portion (N ≈ 52 patients) of the phase I ivuxolimab trial is reported in the paper. Prior anti-PD-1, anti-PD-L1 or anti-CTLA-4 therapy was permitted, and checkpoint inhibitors had been received by around 39% of dose-escalation patients. Of the approximately 50 dose-escalation patients, hepatocellular carcinoma was present in about 19, melanoma in roughly 15, renal cell carcinoma in 9 and head and neck cancer in 9. Partial responses were achieved by three dose-escalation patients, of whom one had hepatocellular carcinoma and two had cutaneous melanoma.

Trimming at the junction amounts to 5 bases on V and 5 bases on J, and the germline ends lie 12 bases apart. Per the germline V gene, SNHLY is the CDR1 and FYNNEI is the CDR2. Spanning cysteine to phenylalanine, the CDR3 consists of 13 amino acids. Only the CDR3 portion is preserved as DNA: 39 bases, with reading frame beginning at the first base. To sequence the TCRbeta CDR3 region, genomic DNA was isolated from the sorted cells. The immunoSEQ Assay was used to sequence the TCRbeta CDR3 regions. This immuneACCESS table, as held by TCRdb, lists in-frame sequences with V and J called but not all clones. Of the missing ones, under half trace to an unresolved V gene in checked studies; the others have no known cause. For this sample the table gives about 32,000 clones, of which 60% to 85% were detected only once. The leading ten clones occupy under 25% of the sample. On the study overall, not on this receptor specifically: After ivuxolimab, more expanded clones were found on average in CD8+ T cells than in CD4+ T cells. Low levels of normalized T-cell clonal expansion were also shown by some nonresponding patients. Partial responders in the 0.1-3.0 mg/kg groups had among the lowest normalized peripheral clonal expansion, especially among CD8+ T cells. At doses of 0.1 to 3.0 mg/kg, clonal expansion of both CD4+ and CD8+ T cells in blood was seen between baseline and week 6. The antigen specificity of the peripheral T cells that underwent clonal expansion was not determined.

This TCR came from an adult with an advanced solid tumor such as melanoma, head and neck, liver or kidney cancer. This sequence uses TRBV2 and TRBJ2-5; tentative D gene TRBD1, with 6 bases matching. This specimen was CD4+ or CD8+ T cells sorted from blood, taken in a trial of the OX40 agonist ivuxolimab. The encoded CDR3 is CASSRTELETQYF. The DNA sequence is given as TGTGCCAGCAGTCGGACAGAACTGGAGACCCAGTACTTC.